Below are 13 T cell receptor beta chains sequenced from a single sample in a study of blood T cell repertoires in COVID-19. Sequencing was performed with immunoSEQ multiplex PCR; in TCRdb, only in-frame clones are kept and a portion is missing. This sample carries about 92,000 clones, around three quarters of them seen once, and the ten largest clones take about a tenth. The specimen sequenced was peripheral blood. The receptors were sampled from a woman in her seventies with acute or convalescent COVID-19.

This rearrangement joins TRBV19 to TRBJ1-5, with 8 positions matching TRBD1. The CDR3 is 13 amino acids. CDR1 LNHDA and CDR2 SQIVND come from the germline V gene (reference sequence). Trimming took 5 bases from V and 7 from J; bases not matched to a gene: 4. CDR3 residues: CASSGQGTQPQHF. The CDR3 nucleotides are TGTGCCAGTAGTGGACAGGGTACCCAGCCCCAGCATTTT.

The chain links TRBV7-9 to TRBJ2-3; 9 bases are a match to TRBD1. The V segment lost 4 bases and the J segment 13 bases; nucleotides outside the gene matches: 6. This CDR3 has 12 residues. CDR1 and CDR2 (germline): SEHNR, FQNEAQ (reference sequence). CDR3 in DNA: TGTGCCAGCAGCTCCACAGGGGGCGAGGAGTATTTT. It yields the protein CASSSTGGEEYF.

This clone turned up a few times. The genes are TRBV6-6 and TRBJ2-3, with no clear D. CDR1 is MNHNY, CDR2 SVGAGI, per germline (reference sequence). The V end lost 8 bases, the J end lost 4 bases, and 7 bases lay between the germline ends. CDR3 size: 11 residues. The CDR3 here is CASSASDTQYF. DNA for the CDR3: TGTGCCAGCTCAGCGTCAGATACGCAGTATTTT.

The rearrangement uses TRBV20-1 and TRBJ2-3; perhaps TRBD2 as D (5 bases). The germline CDR1 and CDR2 sequences are DFQATT and SNEGSKA (reference sequence). The CDR3 runs 14 residues. Trimming cost V 3 bases and J 2 bases, with 12 bases left between them. CDR3 sequence: CSASSGFDTDTQYF. The DNA for the CDR3 is TGCAGTGCTAGTTCGGGGTTCGACACAGATACGCAGTATTTT.

V is TRBV7-8 and J is TRBJ1-4, with a tentative D call TRBD1 (6 bases). The V gene's germline CDR1 is SGHVS and CDR2 FQNEAQ. With 1 base removed from V and 3 bases from J, the gap between germline ends came to 6 bases. The CDR3 runs to 14 residues. The DNA for the CDR3 is TGTGCCAGCAGCTTAGGGACAGCTAATGAAAAACTGTTTTTT. Translation gives CASSLGTANEKLFF.

This chain uses TRBV29-1 with TRBJ1-1; D gene unclear. Germline V gene sequence: CDR1 SQVTM, CDR2 ANQGSEA. Deletions cut 6 bases from V and 1 base from J, with 9 bases between. This CDR3 has 12 residues. Here the CDR3 DNA reads TGCAGCGTCCTCCGGGAGAACACTGAAGCTTTCTTT. Residues: CSVLRENTEAFF. Together with reference TRBV29-1 and TRBJ1-1, the CDR3 gives the full variable domain: SAVISQKPSRDICQRGTSLTIQCQVDSQVTMMFWYRQQPGQSLTLIATANQGSEATYESGFVIDKFPISRPNLTFSTLTVSNMSPEDSSIYLCSVLRENTEAFFGQGTRLTVV.

This chain uses TRBV11-2 with TRBJ2-1; D ambiguous. Trimming cost V 1 base and J 1 base, with 8 bases left between them. The CDR3 runs to 15 residues. Germline V gene data show CDR1 as SGHAT and CDR2 as FQNNGV. The CDR3, as DNA: TGTGCCAGCAGCTTAGTGGAACAGTCCTACAATGAGCAGTTCTTC. The encoded protein is CASSLVEQSYNEQFF.

V and J are TRBV19 and TRBJ2-1, with 9 bases that match TRBD2. The CDR3 has 15 residues. V lost 1 base to trimming and J lost 8 bases; unmatched junction nucleotides: 6. Per germline, CDR1 LNHDA and CDR2 SQIVND (reference sequence). The CDR3 loop is CASSIASGGSDEQFF. CDR3 DNA sequence: TGTGCCAGTAGTATAGCAAGCGGGGGGTCGGATGAGCAGTTCTTC. Full variable domain (rest looked up from reference TRBV19 and TRBJ2-1): DGGITQSPKYLFRKEGQNVTLSCEQNLNHDAMYWYRQDPGQGLRLIYYSQIVNDFQKGDIAEGYSVSREKKESFPLTVTSAQKNPTAFYLCASSIASGGSDEQFFGPGTRLTVL.

The chain links TRBV18 to TRBJ2-3, with 7 bases aligning to TRBD2. Germline V gene data show CDR1 as KGHSH and CDR2 as LQKENI. This CDR3 is built from 15 residues. With 6 bases clipped from V and 4 bases from J, the junction kept 10 bases outside the gene matches. The CDR3 loop reads CASSGGTGTADTQYF. In nucleotides, the CDR3 is TGTGCCAGCTCGGGAGGGACGGGAACGGCAGATACGCAGTATTTT. The full variable domain, with the rest looked up from reference TRBV18 and TRBJ2-3, is NAGVMQNPRHLVRRRGQEARLRCSPMKGHSHVYWYRQLPEEGLKFMVYLQKENIIDESGMPKERFSAEFPKEGPSILRIQQVVRGDSAAYFCASSGGTGTADTQYFGPGTRLTVL.

This rearrangement joins TRBV28 to TRBJ2-1; tentative D call: TRBD1 (6 bases). The CDR3 extends over 15 amino acids. Germline values: CDR1 MDHEN, CDR2 SYDVKM. Trimming shortened V by 1 base and J by 7 bases, and 14 bases separated the two germline ends. The CDR3 region has the DNA TGTGCCAGCAGTTTATTGCAGGGGCGCTGGAATGAGCAGTTCTTC. Its translation is CASSLLQGRWNEQFF.

Turning to this clone: Other DNA variants within this sample encode the same CDR3. V gene TRBV4-1 combines with J gene TRBJ2-2; tentative D call: TRBD2 (6 bases). Trimming cost V 1 base and J 8 bases, with 20 bases left between them. CDR3 length: 17 residues. The V gene's germline CDR1 is MGHRA and CDR2 YSYEKL. CDR3 residues: CASSQVNMGVREGELFF. The CDR3 DNA reads TGCGCCAGCAGCCAAGTTAATATGGGGGTCCGGGAGGGGGAGCTGTTTTTT.

The genes are TRBV28 and TRBJ1-1; D is possibly TRBD1 (6 bases). Germline V lookup: CDR1 MDHEN, CDR2 SYDVKM. The V end was cut by 8 bases, the J end by 0 bases, with 19 bases between. This CDR3 contains 16 residues. The CDR3 DNA reads TGTGCCAGCGTCCCTTTTGGGGGGGGCATGAACACTGAAGCTTTCTTT. It encodes CASVPFGGGMNTEAFF.

V gene TRBV2 combines with J gene TRBJ2-3; 7 bases map to TRBD1. This CDR3 is 14 amino acids long. V lost 7 bases, J lost 5 bases, and 9 bases stayed unmatched. The germline V gene has CDR1 SNHLY and CDR2 FYNNEI. CDR3 sequence: CASKWQGVGDTQYF. In nucleotides, the CDR3 is TGTGCCAGCAAATGGCAGGGGGTGGGAGATACGCAGTATTTT. Using reference TRBV2 and TRBJ2-3 for the parts outside the CDR3, the full variable domain is EPEVTQTPSHQVTQMGQEVILRCVPISNHLYFYWYRQILGQKVEFLVSFYNNEISEKSEIFDDQFSVERPDGSNFTLKIRSTKLEDSAMYFCASKWQGVGDTQYFGPGTRLTVL.